This T cell receptor (beta chain) appears in the sequencing data of a study of T cell changes during pregnancy in multiple sclerosis. CDR3 length equals 17 residues. Germline assignment: CDR1 LNHDA and CDR2 SQIVND (reference sequence). V dropped 8 bases and J dropped 0 bases, with 22 bases sitting between them. Here immunoSEQ multiplex PCR was the method, and the copy in TCRdb shows in-frame clones only, minus some. Of about 49,000 clones listed, 85% to 95% were seen once; the top ten hold around 0.9%. The sequenced sample was peripheral blood, obtained after pregnancy. This clonotype was sampled from a female donor with multiple sclerosis, enrolled in a pregnancy study. V gene TRBV19 combines with J gene TRBJ1-2; possibly TRBD1 for D (6 bases). CDR3 bases: TGTGCCAGTCACTCGACCAGGGACAACCACCCTAACTATGGCTACACCTTC. Protein product: CASHSTRDNHPNYGYTF. The whole variable domain, filled in from reference TRBV19 and TRBJ1-2, reads DGGITQSPKYLFRKEGQNVTLSCEQNLNHDAMYWYRQDPGQGLRLIYYSQIVNDFQKGDIAEGYSVSREKKESFPLTVTSAQKNPTAFYLCASHSTRDNHPNYGYTFGSGTRLTVV.